This T cell receptor beta chain was documented in a study of shared clonotypes between healthy human individuals. A word on this clone: The identical CDR3 is also encoded by other nucleotide sequences in the sample.

The ends were cut back, 0 bases at V and 3 bases at J, with 6 bases in the middle. There are 13 residues in the CDR3. Germline V gene lookup returns CDR1 GTSNPN and CDR2 SVGIG (reference sequence). TCRdb keeps only in-frame clones here, not all; method: immunoSEQ multiplex PCR. The table has roughly 1 million clones, approximately 78% seen once. The sample taken for sequencing was memory CD4+ T cells from PBMCs. The subset was: CD45RA-negative fraction. The chain employs TRBV30 and TRBJ1-3, with D possibly TRBD1 on 5 matching bases. The TCR originated in a man between 18 and 29 years old in good health. Some clones in this sample may be carry-over from other donors' samples. Here the CDR3 reads CAWSVGVGNTIYF. Here the CDR3 DNA reads TGTGCCTGGAGTGTAGGGGTTGGAAACACCATATATTTT.